The subject of this entry is one T cell receptor beta chain. This sample is part of a study of OX40 agonist ivuxolimab in advanced cancers. Whole-study context: People in dose escalation had one of these cancers: hepatocellular carcinoma, melanoma, renal cell or head and neck cancer.

Clones were read by immunoSEQ multiplex PCR, and TCRdb kept only the in-frame ones, dropping some. Counted here are 130,000 or so clones, 93% occurring once; the ten biggest clones make up 1%. This sample comprised CD4+ or CD8+ T cells sorted from blood, obtained in a trial of the OX40 agonist ivuxolimab. The source of this sequence is an adult with an advanced solid tumor such as melanoma, head and neck, liver or kidney cancer.

The CDR3 sequence: CASSPGGLFFGYTF. DNA for the CDR3: TGTGCCAGCAGCCCGGGGGGGCTCTTTTTTGGCTACACCTTC. This chain uses TRBV9 with TRBJ1-2; a weak D match, TRBD1 (6 bases). CDR3 size: 14 residues. V was pared by 4 bases and J by 7 bases, with 17 bases between. Germline assignment: CDR1 SGDLS and CDR2 YYNGEE.